Shown below are 30 T cell receptor beta chains from a single sample sequenced in a study of long-term antiretroviral therapy in people with HIV (dated by TCRdb to the early 2020s). The immunoSEQ hsTCRB v3.0 assay was used at survey level resolution to sequence the TRB variable region. TCRdb's version of the immuneACCESS table is confined to in-frame rearrangements and falls short of the full clone set. An unresolved V gene accounts for under half of the shortfall where checked; the remainder is of unknown origin. For this sample the table gives more than 35,000 clones, of which 90% to 95% were detected only once. The ten biggest clones cover around 2.7% of the sample. Sequenced material: unsorted PBMCs, taken 3.7 years after starting antiretroviral therapy. Every receptor here comes from a woman between 45 and 65 years old with HIV.

The chain couples TRBV9 to TRBJ1-1; unclear D gene. Germline-derived CDR1 and CDR2 are SGDLS and YYNGEE. CDR3 length equals 13 residues. V was shortened by 4 bases and J by 5 bases, with 12 bases between the two germline ends. This CDR3 reads CASSPHAETEAFF. DNA of the CDR3: TGTGCCAGCAGCCCCCACGCGGAAACTGAAGCTTTCTTT. The full variable domain, with the rest looked up from reference TRBV9 and TRBJ1-1, is DSGVTQTPKHLITATGQRVTLRCSPRSGDLSVYWYQQSLDQGLQFLIQYYNGEERAKGNILERFSAQQFPDLHSELNLSSLELGDSALYFCASSPHAETEAFFGQGTRLTVV.

The chain joins TRBV13 to TRBJ2-7, with D possibly being TRBD2 (6 bases). The CDR3 is 16 amino acids. Germline V gene lookup returns CDR1 PRHDT and CDR2 FYEKMQ (reference sequence). The CDR3 here is CGSAARTNRGIYEQYF. CDR3 coding DNA: TGTGGGTCCGCAGCTCGTACGAACCGGGGGATCTACGAGCAGTACTTC. The variable domain in full, completed from reference TRBV13 and TRBJ2-7, reads AAGVIQSPRHLIKEKRETATLKCYPIPRHDTVYWYQQGPGQDPQFLISFYEKMQSDKGSIPDRFSAQQFSDYHSELNMSSLELGDSALYFCGSAARTNRGIYEQYFGPGTRLTVT.

This chain joins TRBV19 and TRBJ2-7; TRBD1 or TRBD2 may be the D gene (5 bases each). Germline loops: CDR1 LNHDA, CDR2 SQIVND (reference sequence). This CDR3 region has 14 residues. V gave up 5 bases and J gave up 3 bases, with 14 bases separating them. The CDR3 is CASSAFRDGYEQYF. The CDR3 DNA follows: TGTGCCAGTAGTGCGTTCAGGGACGGCTACGAGCAGTACTTC.

The V call is TRBV5-6, the J call TRBJ2-1; D is unclear. Germline values: CDR1 SGHDT, CDR2 YYEEEE. V was pared by 2 bases and J by 5 bases, with 14 bases between. CDR3 size: 15 residues. The CDR3 loop reads CASSFLPLRDNEQFF. CDR3 bases: TGTGCCAGCAGCTTTCTTCCCCTACGGGACAATGAGCAGTTCTTC. The variable domain in full, completed from reference TRBV5-6 and TRBJ2-1, reads DAGVTQSPTHLIKTRGQQVTLRCSPKSGHDTVSWYQQALGQGPQFIFQYYEEEERQRGNFPDRFSGHQFPNYSSELNVNALLLGDSALYLCASSFLPLRDNEQFFGPGTRLTVL.

On this clone: The junction and the germline gene differ at one end; a read error may be behind it. The V and J genes are TRBV5-1 and TRBJ2-5, with TRBD2 matching 16 bases. This CDR3 contains 17 residues. Looked up from germline, CDR1 is SGHRS and CDR2 is YFSETQ. The CDR3 protein is CAGSLGLAGGQPETQYF. CDR3 sequence (DNA): TGCGCCGGCAGCCTGGGACTAGCGGGGGGGCAGCCAGAGACCCAGTACTTC. Variable domain in full (rest from reference TRBV5-1 and TRBJ2-5): KAGVTQTPRYLIKTRGQQVTLSCSPISGHRSVSWYQQTPGQGLQFLFEYFSETQRNKGNFPGRFSGRQFSNSRSEMNVSTLELGDSALYLCAGSLGLAGGQPETQYFGPGTRLLVL.

The V call is TRBV5-1, the J call TRBJ2-2, with a weak D call TRBD2 (6 bases). CDR1 and CDR2 (germline): SGHRS, YFSETQ. With 4 bases removed from V and 6 bases from J, the gap between germline ends came to 13 bases. This CDR3 is built from 14 residues. The chain's CDR3 is CASSPEGLAGELFF. Here the CDR3 DNA reads TGCGCCAGCAGCCCGGAGGGGCTAGCCGGGGAGCTGTTTTTT.

V usage is TRBV27 and J usage is TRBJ2-3; 12 nucleotides align to TRBD2. Trimming took 4 bases from V and 0 from J; bases not matched to a gene: 17. The CDR3 consists of 21 residues. Germline CDR1 reads MNHEY; CDR2 reads SMNVEV (reference sequence). The CDR3 coding sequence is TGTGCCAGCAGTTCCACAAACACTAGCGGGGGGTCCATTTCTAGCACAGATACGCAGTATTTT. Its protein is CASSSTNTSGGSISSTDTQYF.

This chain connects TRBV9 to TRBJ1-2, with 8 nucleotides matching TRBD1. J was trimmed by 3 bases and V by 2 bases; bases with no gene match: 3. The germline CDR1 and CDR2 sequences are SGDLS and YYNGEE. The CDR3 runs 14 residues. The CDR3 region is CASSVDRGDYGYTF. In nucleotides, the CDR3 is TGTGCCAGCAGCGTCGACAGGGGAGACTATGGCTACACCTTC.

The chain carries TRBV5-8 and TRBJ2-5, with D perhaps TRBD2 (6 bases). This CDR3 contains 13 residues. Germline V gene data show CDR1 as SGHTS and CDR2 as YDEGEE. Trimming cost V 4 bases and J 5 bases, with 12 bases left between them. CDR3: CASSPSAGETQYF. CDR3 bases: TGTGCCAGCAGCCCCTCCGCGGGGGAGACCCAGTACTTC.

This rearrangement joins TRBV6-5 to TRBJ1-1; 7 nucleotides match TRBD1. The CDR3 loop spans 15 amino acids. Unmatched junction bases numbered 1, after V lost 0 bases and J lost 0 bases. Germline-derived CDR1 and CDR2 are MNHEY and SVGAGI. CDR3 coding DNA: TGTGCCAGCAGTTACTCCCAGGGGGTGAACACTGAAGCTTTCTTT. It translates to CASSYSQGVNTEAFF.

The rearrangement uses TRBV2 and TRBJ2-4; no reliable D call. Germline-derived CDR1 and CDR2 are SNHLY and FYNNEI. The ends were cut back, 6 bases at V and 6 bases at J, with 12 bases in the middle. The CDR3 extends over 13 amino acids. The CDR3 DNA sequence: TGTGCCAGCAGCCCTTTCCTGGCAAACATTCAGTACTTC. It specifies CASSPFLANIQYF. The complete variable domain, with remaining parts taken from reference TRBV2 and TRBJ2-4, reads EPEVTQTPSHQVTQMGQEVILRCVPISNHLYFYWYRQILGQKVEFLVSFYNNEISEKSEIFDDQFSVERPDGSNFTLKIRSTKLEDSAMYFCASSPFLANIQYFGAGTRLSVL.

This clone was found once. J is TRBJ1-1 and V is TRBV19; D possibly corresponds to TRBD1 (6 bases). Deletions cut 0 bases from V and 1 base from J, with 9 bases between. Per germline, CDR1 LNHDA and CDR2 SQIVND (reference sequence). The CDR3 sequence is 15 residues long. Written as DNA, the CDR3 is TGTGCCAGTAGTATAGATGACAGGCGGAACACTGAAGCTTTCTTT. Its translation: CASSIDDRRNTEAFF.

The chain is built from TRBV19 and TRBJ2-5, with a tentative D call TRBD1 (5 bases). Trimming left V 1 base short and J 4 bases short, with 13 bases between. This CDR3 is built from 15 residues. Germline-derived CDR1 and CDR2 are LNHDA and SQIVND (reference sequence). The CDR3 nucleotides are TGTGCCAGTAGTATAGTAGGGGTCCAGGGAGAGACCCAGTACTTC. Its translation: CASSIVGVQGETQYF. Looking up the rest from reference TRBV19 and TRBJ2-5 gives the full variable domain: DGGITQSPKYLFRKEGQNVTLSCEQNLNHDAMYWYRQDPGQGLRLIYYSQIVNDFQKGDIAEGYSVSREKKESFPLTVTSAQKNPTAFYLCASSIVGVQGETQYFGPGTRLLVL.

The chain combines TRBV7-2 with TRBJ2-2, with a possible D match to TRBD2 (6 bases). The V gene lost 5 bases and the J gene lost 3 bases, with 13 bases spanning the gap. Germline lookup yields CDR1 SGHTA and CDR2 FQGNSA. The CDR3 length is 15 residues. The CDR3 sequence: CASSPRGEDTGELFF. CDR3 sequence (DNA): TGTGCCAGCAGCCCCCGCGGGGAGGACACCGGGGAGCTGTTTTTT. The full variable domain, with the rest looked up from reference TRBV7-2 and TRBJ2-2, is GAGVSQSPSNKVTEKGKDVELRCDPISGHTALYWYRQSLGQGLEFLIYFQGNSAPDKSGLPSDRFSAERTGGSVSTLTIQRTQQEDSAVYLCASSPRGEDTGELFFGEGSRLTVL.

The V and J genes are TRBV7-6 and TRBJ1-5, with a tentative D call TRBD1 (6 bases). The CDR3 totals 14 residues. Deletions cut 6 bases from V and 2 bases from J, with 11 bases between. In germline, CDR1 is SGHVS, CDR2 FNYEAQ. CDR3 sequence reads: CASSQDRGNQPQHF. CDR3 nucleotides: TGTGCCAGCAGTCAGGACAGAGGCAATCAGCCCCAGCATTTT.

The gene calls are TRBV7-2 and TRBJ2-7, with D unclear. The CDR3 runs to 13 residues. V was shortened by 0 bases and J by 6 bases, with 9 bases between the two germline ends. Germline V gene data show CDR1 as SGHTA and CDR2 as FQGNSA. This CDR3 is CASSLALPSEQYF. The CDR3 region has the DNA TGTGCCAGCAGCTTAGCATTGCCCTCCGAGCAGTACTTC. The full variable domain, rest sourced from reference TRBV7-2 and TRBJ2-7, is GAGVSQSPSNKVTEKGKDVELRCDPISGHTALYWYRQSLGQGLEFLIYFQGNSAPDKSGLPSDRFSAERTGGSVSTLTIQRTQQEDSAVYLCASSLALPSEQYFGPGTRLTVT.

The chain combines TRBV19 with TRBJ2-2, with D perhaps matching TRBD1 (6 bases). The V and J ends lost 3 bases and 6 bases respectively, with 14 bases between them. The germline V gene has CDR1 LNHDA and CDR2 SQIVND (reference sequence). The CDR3 length is 15 residues. The CDR3 DNA sequence: TGTGCCAGTAGTATGAACCAGGGGTGGGCCGGGGAGCTGTTTTTT. Its translation is CASSMNQGWAGELFF.

V usage is TRBV27 and J usage is TRBJ2-7, with 7 bases fitting TRBD1. This CDR3 region has 16 residues. The V gene's germline CDR1 is MNHEY and CDR2 SMNVEV (reference sequence). With 6 bases clipped from V and 2 bases from J, the junction kept 13 bases outside the gene matches. DNA of the CDR3: TGTGCCAGCAGCCTGTGGAGAAGACAGGGCCCCTACGAGCAGTACTTC. The encoded protein is CASSLWRRQGPYEQYF.

This clone was seen a single time. The chain carries TRBV30 and TRBJ1-1; D not certain. The CDR3 covers 12 residues. V shed 1 base and J shed 1 base, with 4 bases lying between them. CDR1 GTSNPN and CDR2 SVGIG come from the germline V gene (reference sequence). The CDR3, as DNA: TGTGCCTGGAGTGAGCGGAACACTGAAGCTTTCTTT. This translates into CAWSERNTEAFF.

This clone was detected only a few times. The chain combines TRBV28 with TRBJ2-1; D is uncertain. The CDR3 is made up of 13 amino acids. CDR1 is MDHEN and CDR2 is SYDVKM in the germline V gene. The ends were cut back, 3 bases at V and 3 bases at J, with 6 bases in the middle. The CDR3 is CASSFANYNEQFF. CDR3 nucleotide sequence: TGTGCCAGCAGTTTCGCCAACTACAATGAGCAGTTCTTC. The whole variable domain, filled in from reference TRBV28 and TRBJ2-1, reads DVKVTQSSRYLVKRTGEKVFLECVQDMDHENMFWYRQDPGLGLRLIYFSYDVKMKEKGDIPEGYSVSREKKERFSLILESASTNQTSMYLCASSFANYNEQFFGPGTRLTVL.

This clone appeared once. This rearrangement joins TRBV7-2 to TRBJ2-7; D is perhaps TRBD2 (5 bases). The germline V gene encodes CDR1 SGHTA and CDR2 FQGNSA. The CDR3 has 15 residues. The ends were cut back, 5 bases at V and 6 bases at J, with 20 bases in the middle. The CDR3 sequence: CASSVGLHAGVEQYF. The CDR3 DNA reads as TGTGCCAGCAGCGTAGGACTCCATGCAGGCGTCGAGCAGTACTTC.

The J gene is TRBJ2-7, the V gene TRBV7-2, with no clear D. The germline V and J ends were trimmed by 2 bases and 0 bases, with 5 bases remaining between them. The CDR3 consists of 13 residues. Germline CDR1 and CDR2: SGHTA and FQGNSA. The CDR3 loop is CASSLSGSYEQYF. The CDR3 DNA is TGTGCCAGCAGCTTATCAGGCTCCTACGAGCAGTACTTC.

The chain uses TRBV6-1 and TRBJ1-3; D not resolved. CDR1 and CDR2 from the germline V gene are MNHNS and SASEGT. This CDR3 is 13 amino acids long. Trimming removed 6 bases at V and 0 bases at J, with 6 bases between. DNA for the CDR3: TGTGCCAGCAGGCAGAGCTCTGGAAACACCATATATTTT. Its translation is CASRQSSGNTIYF.

The V call is TRBV6-5, the J call TRBJ2-5, with 10 bases identical to TRBD2. This CDR3 has 16 amino acids. The ends lost 2 bases at V and 5 bases at J; junction bases unmatched: 8. CDR1 is MNHEY, CDR2 SVGAGI, per germline. In nucleotides, the CDR3 is TGTGCCAGCAGTTACGGACTAGCGGCATCCTGGGAGACCCAGTACTTC. Translating gives CASSYGLAASWETQYF.

This sequence joins TRBV11-1 and TRBJ2-1; a possible D gene is TRBD1 (6 bases). Trimming removed 2 bases at V and 7 bases at J, with 12 bases between. The CDR3 sequence is 14 residues long. In germline, CDR1 is SGHAT, CDR2 FQDESV (reference sequence). CDR3 nucleotides: TGTGCCAGCAGCTTACAACAGGGAAGGAATGAGCAGTTCTTC. Its translation: CASSLQQGRNEQFF.

J is TRBJ2-1 and V is TRBV12-5, with a tentative D call TRBD2 (6 bases). CDR3 length equals 15 residues. Trimming stripped 1 base from V and 5 bases from J, with 12 bases between. Germline V lookup: CDR1 LGHNT, CDR2 FRNRAP. The DNA of the CDR3 is TGTGCTAGTGGTTTGGCAACCGGGGGACACAATGAGCAGTTCTTC. The encoded protein is CASGLATGGHNEQFF.

V and J are TRBV5-4 and TRBJ1-2; TRBD1 aligns across 10 bases. This CDR3 is 14 amino acids long. Germline-derived CDR1 and CDR2 are SGHNT and YYREEE (reference sequence). Trimming at V came to 4 bases and at J to 5 bases, leaving 5 bases not matched to a gene. Written as DNA, the CDR3 is TGTGCCAGCAGCGCTCCGGGACAGGGGTATGGCTACACCTTC. It is translated as CASSAPGQGYGYTF.

The chain combines TRBV2 with TRBJ2-1; no clear D gene. The CDR3 contains 14 residues. Germline CDR1 is SNHLY and CDR2 is FYNNEI. The ends were cut back, 0 bases at V and 5 bases at J, with 8 bases in the middle. CDR3 region: CASSEANHDNEQFF. CDR3 DNA: TGTGCCAGCAGTGAAGCAAATCATGACAATGAGCAGTTCTTC.

The chain recombines TRBV25-1 with TRBJ2-5, with D unresolved. The length of the CDR3 is 14 residues. Germline V gene sequence: CDR1 MGHDK, CDR2 SYGVNS. V lost 2 bases, J lost 5 bases, and 12 bases lay in between. Here the CDR3 DNA reads TGTGCCAGCAGTGAAAAGGGCAGAAGGGAGACCCAGTACTTC. Its translation is CASSEKGRRETQYF. Filled out from reference TRBV25-1 and TRBJ2-5, the complete variable domain reads EADIYQTPRYLVIGTGKKITLECSQTMGHDKMYWYQQDPGMELHLIHYSYGVNSTEKGDLSSESTVSRIRTEHFPLTLESARPSHTSQYLCASSEKGRRETQYFGPGTRLLVL.

The rearrangement joins TRBV21-1 to TRBJ1-5; TRBD1 is the table's D call, not checked against the DNA. TRBV21-1 is classified as a pseudogene. The CDR3 has 16 amino acids. The CDR3 sequence: CASSKARKTGHQPQHF. In DNA, the CDR3 is TGTGCCAGCAGCAAAGCGCGAAAGACAGGCCATCAGCCCCAGCATTTT.